This TCR beta chain came from a study of patients and donors after allogeneic stem cell transplantation. MiXCR, applied by TCRdb to the RT-PCR reads, yields one record per CDR3 protein. The table includes around 150,000 distinct CDR3 sequences, roughly 31% detected once. This CDR3 is built from 15 residues. The V gene's germline CDR1 is MNHEY and CDR2 SVGEGT. Trimming removed 6 bases at V and 3 bases at J, with 15 bases between. The sequenced sample consisted of blood, either unsorted or a sorted T cell fraction (not recorded which). This sequence originates from a human donor who was either an allogeneic HSCT recipient or a stem cell or donor lymphocyte infusion donor (not recorded which). It is not recorded whose cells these are; they may come from a transplant donor. The V gene is TRBV6-2 or TRBV6-3, the J gene TRBJ1-5; perhaps TRBD1 as D (6 bases). CDR3 sequence (DNA): TGTGCCAGCAGAAACCTACAGGGAAACAATCAGCCCCAGCATTTT. Translated: CASRNLQGNNQPQHF.